This T cell receptor beta chain is from a study of blood T cells in healthy people across ages. A second about 7 to 12 cycle PCR used barcoded and J-beta primers. Each TCR beta cDNA got a 12-nucleotide random molecular identifier. MiXCR was run by TCRdb on the 5' RACE reads, yielding one entry per CDR3 protein. The sample gives 750,000 to 950,000 distinct CDR3 sequences, 20% to 30% of which show up once; around 3% is in the top ten. There were at least 6 micrograms of total RNA extracted from every sample. This clonotype was seen a few times. These data were also filed under a second study, of T cells of mothers and their children. That source adds: Second-round PCR products received sample barcodes and 2-4 random nucleotides from the M1S primer.

This clonotype was sampled from a boy between 10 and 17 years old in good health. Sequences were obtained from blood.

DNA for the CDR3: TGTGCCAGCAGCGGCCGGGTCCAGGGGAGGGAGACCCAGTACTTC. Protein product: CASSGRVQGRETQYF. The V gene is TRBV6-1, the J gene TRBJ2-5, with D possibly being TRBD1 or TRBD2 (6 bases each). Germline V lookup: CDR1 MNHNS, CDR2 SASEGT. The length of the CDR3 is 15 residues. Trimming stripped 6 bases from V and 5 bases from J, with 19 bases between.